The entry below describes one T cell receptor (beta chain). Its antigen remains unidentified. Germline V lookup: CDR1 DFQATT, CDR2 SNEGSKA (reference sequence). The CDR3 is 15 amino acids. Trimming stripped 1 base from V and 7 bases from J, with 17 bases between. At least 7 million PBMCs were isolated per sample. The sample is drawn from a study of blood T cells in healthy people across ages. Overall study findings and caveats: The percentage of naive T cells correlated strongly with TCR beta diversity.

A second PCR of roughly 7 to 11 cycles used a sample-barcoded 5' primer and a J-beta primer mix. Each CDR3 protein gets one entry after TCRdb re-called the 5' RACE reads with MiXCR. The sample gives about 970,000 distinct CDR3 sequences, roughly half of which show up once; about a fifth is in the top ten. The TCR originated in a woman aged 55-70 years in good health. The V gene is TRBV20-1, the J gene TRBJ2-1; TRBD2 is a possible D gene (5 bases). The sequencing sample was made of blood. The CDR3 here is CSARVVGEWTNEQFF. The CDR3 DNA follows: TGCAGTGCTAGAGTTGTTGGGGAGTGGACGAATGAGCAGTTCTTC.